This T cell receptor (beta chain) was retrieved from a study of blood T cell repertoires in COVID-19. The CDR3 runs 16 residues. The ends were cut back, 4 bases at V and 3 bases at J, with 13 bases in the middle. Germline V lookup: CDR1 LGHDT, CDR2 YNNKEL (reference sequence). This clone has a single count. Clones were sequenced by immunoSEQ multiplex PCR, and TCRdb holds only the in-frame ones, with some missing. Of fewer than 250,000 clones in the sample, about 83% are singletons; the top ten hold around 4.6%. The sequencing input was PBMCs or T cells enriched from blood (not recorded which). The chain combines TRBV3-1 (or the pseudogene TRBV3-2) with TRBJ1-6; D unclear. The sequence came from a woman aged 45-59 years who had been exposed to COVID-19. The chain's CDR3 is CASSPIQRVYNSPLHF. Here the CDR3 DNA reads TGTGCCAGCAGCCCCATCCAGAGGGTCTATAATTCACCCCTCCACTTT.